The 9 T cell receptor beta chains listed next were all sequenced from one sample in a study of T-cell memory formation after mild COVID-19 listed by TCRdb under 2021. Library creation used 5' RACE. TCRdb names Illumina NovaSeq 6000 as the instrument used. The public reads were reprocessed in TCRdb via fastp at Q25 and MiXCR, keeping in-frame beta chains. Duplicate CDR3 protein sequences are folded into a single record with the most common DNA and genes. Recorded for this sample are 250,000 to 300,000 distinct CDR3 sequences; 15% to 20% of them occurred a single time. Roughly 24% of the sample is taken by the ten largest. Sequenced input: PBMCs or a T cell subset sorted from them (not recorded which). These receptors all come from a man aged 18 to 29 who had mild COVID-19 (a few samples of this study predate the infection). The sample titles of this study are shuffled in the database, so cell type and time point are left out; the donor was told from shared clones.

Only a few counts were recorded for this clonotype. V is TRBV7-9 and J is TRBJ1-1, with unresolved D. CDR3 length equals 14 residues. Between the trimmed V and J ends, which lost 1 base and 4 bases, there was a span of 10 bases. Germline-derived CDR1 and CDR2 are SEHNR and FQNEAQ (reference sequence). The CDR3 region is CASSLGRWVTEAFF. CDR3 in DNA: TGTGCCAGCAGCTTAGGACGGTGGGTCACTGAAGCTTTCTTT.

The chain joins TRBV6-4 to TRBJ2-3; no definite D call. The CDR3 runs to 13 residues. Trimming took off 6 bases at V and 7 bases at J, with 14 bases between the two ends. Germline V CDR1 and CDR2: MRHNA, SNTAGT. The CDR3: CASSPASSNTQYF. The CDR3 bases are TGTGCCAGCAGCCCCGCTTCTTCTAATACGCAGTATTTT.

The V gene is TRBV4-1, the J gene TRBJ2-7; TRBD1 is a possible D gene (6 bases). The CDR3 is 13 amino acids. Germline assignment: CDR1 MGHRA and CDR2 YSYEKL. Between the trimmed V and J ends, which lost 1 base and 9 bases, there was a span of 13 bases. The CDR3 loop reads CASSQATGWGQYF. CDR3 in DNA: TGCGCCAGCAGCCAAGCGACAGGTTGGGGGCAGTACTTC.

The CDR3 spells CASSLVVSGETQYF. DNA for the CDR3: TGTGCCAGCAGCTTAGTGGTGTCGGGAGAGACCCAGTACTTC. The chain joins TRBV7-6 to TRBJ2-5; the D is unclear. The CDR3 sequence is 14 residues long. Germline loops: CDR1 SGHVS, CDR2 FNYEAQ. Between the trimmed V and J ends, which lost 1 base and 4 bases, there was a span of 10 bases. Full variable domain (remainder filled in from reference TRBV7-6 and TRBJ2-5): GAGVSQSPRYKVTKRGQDVALRCDPISGHVSLYWYRQALGQGPEFLTYFNYEAQQDKSGLPNDRFSAERPEGSISTLTIQRTEQRDSAMYRCASSLVVSGETQYFGPGTRLLVL.

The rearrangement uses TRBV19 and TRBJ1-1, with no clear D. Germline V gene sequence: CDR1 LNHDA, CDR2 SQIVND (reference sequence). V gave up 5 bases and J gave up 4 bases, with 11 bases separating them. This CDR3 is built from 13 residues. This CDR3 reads CASSSRGRTEAFF. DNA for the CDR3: TGTGCCAGTAGTTCCAGAGGTCGCACTGAAGCTTTCTTT.

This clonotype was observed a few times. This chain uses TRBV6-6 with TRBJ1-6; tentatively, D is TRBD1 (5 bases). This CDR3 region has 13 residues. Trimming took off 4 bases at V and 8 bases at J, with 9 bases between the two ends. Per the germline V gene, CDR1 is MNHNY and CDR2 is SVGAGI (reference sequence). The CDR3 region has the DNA TGTGCCAGCAGTTCGGGGGGTTATTCACCCCTCCACTTT. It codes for CASSSGGYSPLHF.

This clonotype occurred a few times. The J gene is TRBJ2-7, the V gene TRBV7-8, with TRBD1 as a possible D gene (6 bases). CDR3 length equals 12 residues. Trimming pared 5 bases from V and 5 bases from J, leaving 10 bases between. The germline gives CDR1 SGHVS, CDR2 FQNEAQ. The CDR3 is CASSPHRDEQYV. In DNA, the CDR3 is TGTGCCAGCAGCCCGCACAGGGACGAGCAGTACGTC.

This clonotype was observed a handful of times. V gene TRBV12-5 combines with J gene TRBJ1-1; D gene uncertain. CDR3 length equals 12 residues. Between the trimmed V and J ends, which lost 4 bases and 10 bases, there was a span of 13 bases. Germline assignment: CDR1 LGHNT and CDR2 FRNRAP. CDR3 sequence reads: CASGWGQSLAFF. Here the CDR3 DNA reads TGTGCTAGTGGTTGGGGTCAGTCCTTAGCTTTCTTT.

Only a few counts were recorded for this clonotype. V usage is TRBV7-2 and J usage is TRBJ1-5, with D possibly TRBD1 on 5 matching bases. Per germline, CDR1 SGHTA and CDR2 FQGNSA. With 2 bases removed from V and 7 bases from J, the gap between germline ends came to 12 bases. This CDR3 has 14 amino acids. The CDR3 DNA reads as TGTGCCAGCAGCTTATTGGGGACGAGGCAGCCCCAGCATTTT. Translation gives CASSLLGTRQPQHF.